The entry that follows covers one TCR beta chain sequence. The data were produced by immunoSEQ multiplex PCR, yet TCRdb's version contains in-frame clones alone and is incomplete. This table holds some 250,000 clones, 75% to 90% found once. The data stem from a study of cytomegalovirus exposure and HLA in healthy donors. There are 17 residues in the CDR3. Germline V lookup: CDR1 LNHDA, CDR2 SQIVND (reference sequence). The V and J ends lost 5 bases and 1 base respectively, with 15 bases between them. The rearrangement uses TRBV19 and TRBJ2-6, with a possible D match to TRBD1 (5 bases). The sequenced sample was PBMCs. This TCR came from a woman aged 25 to 39 in good health and CMV-seropositive. In DNA, the CDR3 is TGTGCCAGTAGTCAGGGCCTCGCCCGTTCTGGGGCCAACGTCCTGACTTTC. Protein sequence: CASSQGLARSGANVLTF. The entire variable domain, with the rest obtained from reference TRBV19 and TRBJ2-6, is as follows: DGGITQSPKYLFRKEGQNVTLSCEQNLNHDAMYWYRQDPGQGLRLIYYSQIVNDFQKGDIAEGYSVSREKKESFPLTVTSAQKNPTAFYLCASSQGLARSGANVLTFGAGSRLTVL.